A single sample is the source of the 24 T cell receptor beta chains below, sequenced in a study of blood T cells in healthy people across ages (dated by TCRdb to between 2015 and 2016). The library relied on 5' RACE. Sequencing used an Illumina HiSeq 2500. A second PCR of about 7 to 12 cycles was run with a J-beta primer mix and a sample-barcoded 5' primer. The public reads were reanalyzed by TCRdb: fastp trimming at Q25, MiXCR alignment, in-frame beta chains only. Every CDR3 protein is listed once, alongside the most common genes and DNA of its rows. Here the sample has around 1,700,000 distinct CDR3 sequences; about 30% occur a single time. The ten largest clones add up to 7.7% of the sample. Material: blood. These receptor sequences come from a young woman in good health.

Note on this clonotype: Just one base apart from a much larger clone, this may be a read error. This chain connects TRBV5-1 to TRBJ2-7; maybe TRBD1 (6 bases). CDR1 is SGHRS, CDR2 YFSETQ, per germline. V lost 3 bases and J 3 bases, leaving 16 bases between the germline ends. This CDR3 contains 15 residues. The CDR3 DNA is TGCGCCAGCAGCTCAGGGGACCTTAATTGCTACGAGCAGTACTTC. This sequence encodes CASSSGDLNCYEQYF.

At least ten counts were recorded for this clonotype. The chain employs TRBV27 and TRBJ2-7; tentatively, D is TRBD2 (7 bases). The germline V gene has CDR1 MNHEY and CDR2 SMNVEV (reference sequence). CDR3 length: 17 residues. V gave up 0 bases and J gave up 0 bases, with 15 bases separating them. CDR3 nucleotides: TGTGCCAGCAGTTTATCCGCGGGGGCTACTAGCTCCTACGAGCAGTACTTC. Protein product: CASSLSAGATSSYEQYF.

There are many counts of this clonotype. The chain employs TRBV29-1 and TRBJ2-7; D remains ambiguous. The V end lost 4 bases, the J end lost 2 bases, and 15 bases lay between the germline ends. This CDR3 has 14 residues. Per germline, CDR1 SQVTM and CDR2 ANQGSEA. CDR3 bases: TGCAGCGTTGTCTACTTTGAAGGTCCCTACGAGCAGTACTTC. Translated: CSVVYFEGPYEQYF.

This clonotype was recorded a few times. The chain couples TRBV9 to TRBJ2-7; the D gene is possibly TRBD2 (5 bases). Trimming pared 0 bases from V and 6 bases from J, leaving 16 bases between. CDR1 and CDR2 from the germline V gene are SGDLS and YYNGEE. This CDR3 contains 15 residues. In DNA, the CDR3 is TGTGCCAGCAGCGTAGACTACGGGCTAGCATTCGAGCAGTACTTC. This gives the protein CASSVDYGLAFEQYF. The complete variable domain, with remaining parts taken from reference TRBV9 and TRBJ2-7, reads DSGVTQTPKHLITATGQRVTLRCSPRSGDLSVYWYQQSLDQGLQFLIQYYNGEERAKGNILERFSAQQFPDLHSELNLSSLELGDSALYFCASSVDYGLAFEQYFGPGTRLTVT.

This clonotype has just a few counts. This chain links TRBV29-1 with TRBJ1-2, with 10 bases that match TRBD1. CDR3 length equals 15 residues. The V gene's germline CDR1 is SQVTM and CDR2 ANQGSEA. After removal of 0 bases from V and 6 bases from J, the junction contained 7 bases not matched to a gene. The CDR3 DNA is TGCAGCGTTGAAGAATGGGGGGGACAGGGGCATGGCTACACCTTC. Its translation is CSVEEWGGQGHGYTF.

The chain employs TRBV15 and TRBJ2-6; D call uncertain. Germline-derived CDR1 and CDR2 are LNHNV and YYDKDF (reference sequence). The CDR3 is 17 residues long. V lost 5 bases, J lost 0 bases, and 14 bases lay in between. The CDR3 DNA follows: TGTGCCACCAGCGGTTTAACGGAGAGCTCTGGGGCCAACGTCCTGACTTTC. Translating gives CATSGLTESSGANVLTF.

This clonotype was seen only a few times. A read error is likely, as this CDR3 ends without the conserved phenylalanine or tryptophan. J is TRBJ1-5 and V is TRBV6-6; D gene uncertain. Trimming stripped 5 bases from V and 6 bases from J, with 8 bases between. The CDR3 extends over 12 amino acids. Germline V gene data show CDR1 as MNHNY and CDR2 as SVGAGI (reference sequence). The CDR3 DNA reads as TGTGCCAGCAGTCCGCCCTCTCAGCCCCAGCATGTT. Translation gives CASSPPSQPQHV.

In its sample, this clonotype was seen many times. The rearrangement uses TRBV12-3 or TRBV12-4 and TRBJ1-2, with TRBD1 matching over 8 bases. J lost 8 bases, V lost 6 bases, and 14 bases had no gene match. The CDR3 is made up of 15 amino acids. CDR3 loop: CASSPGLRRGRGYTF. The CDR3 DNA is TGTGCCAGCAGCCCCGGTTTGCGCAGGGGGCGAGGCTACACCTTC.

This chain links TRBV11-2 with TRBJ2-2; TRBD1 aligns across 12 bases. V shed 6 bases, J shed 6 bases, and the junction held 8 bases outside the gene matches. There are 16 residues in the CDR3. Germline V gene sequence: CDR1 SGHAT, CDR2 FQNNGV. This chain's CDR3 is CASRQSGTGGPGELFF. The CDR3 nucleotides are TGTGCCAGCAGACAATCCGGGACAGGGGGCCCCGGGGAGCTGTTTTTT.

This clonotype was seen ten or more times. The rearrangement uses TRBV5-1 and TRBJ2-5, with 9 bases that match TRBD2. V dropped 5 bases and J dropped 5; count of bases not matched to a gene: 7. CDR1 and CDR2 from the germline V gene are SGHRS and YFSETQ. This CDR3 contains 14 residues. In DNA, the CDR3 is TGCGCCAGCAGGGAAGGGACTAGCAGGGAGACCCAGTACTTC. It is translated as CASREGTSRETQYF.

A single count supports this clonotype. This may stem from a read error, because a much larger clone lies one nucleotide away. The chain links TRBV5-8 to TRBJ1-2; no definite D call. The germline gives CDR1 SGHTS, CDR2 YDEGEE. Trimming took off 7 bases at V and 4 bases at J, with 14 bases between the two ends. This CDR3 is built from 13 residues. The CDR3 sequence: CASLAQITYGYTF. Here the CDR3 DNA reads TGTGCCAGCCTCGCACAGATTACCTATGGCTACACCTTC.

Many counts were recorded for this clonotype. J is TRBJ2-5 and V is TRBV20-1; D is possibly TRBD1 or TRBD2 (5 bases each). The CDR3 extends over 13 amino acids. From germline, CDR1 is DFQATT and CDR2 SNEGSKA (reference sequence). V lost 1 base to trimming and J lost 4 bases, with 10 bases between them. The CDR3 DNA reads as TGCAGTGCTAGAGTCAGGGAGCGAGAGACCCAGTACTTC. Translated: CSARVRERETQYF.

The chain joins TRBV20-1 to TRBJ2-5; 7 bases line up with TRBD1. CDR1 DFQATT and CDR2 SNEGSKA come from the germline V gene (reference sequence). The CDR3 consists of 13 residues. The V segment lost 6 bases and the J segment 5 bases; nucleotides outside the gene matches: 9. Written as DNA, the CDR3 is TGCAGTGCCCGAAGGACAGGAGGCGAGACCCAGTACTTC. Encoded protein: CSARRTGGETQYF.

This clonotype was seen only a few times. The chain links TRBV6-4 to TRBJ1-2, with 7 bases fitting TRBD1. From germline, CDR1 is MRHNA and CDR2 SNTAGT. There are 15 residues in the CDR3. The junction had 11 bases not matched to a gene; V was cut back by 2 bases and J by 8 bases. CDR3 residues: CASSDQGEKFRGYTF. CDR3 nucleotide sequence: TGTGCCAGCAGTGACCAGGGGGAGAAATTTCGGGGCTACACCTTC.

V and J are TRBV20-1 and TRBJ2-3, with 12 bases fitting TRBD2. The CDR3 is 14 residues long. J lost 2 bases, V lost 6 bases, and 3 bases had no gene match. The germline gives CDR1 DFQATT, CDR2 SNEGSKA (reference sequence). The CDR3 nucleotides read TGCAGTGCCGGACTAGCGGGGAACACAGATACGCAGTATTTT. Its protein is CSAGLAGNTDTQYF.

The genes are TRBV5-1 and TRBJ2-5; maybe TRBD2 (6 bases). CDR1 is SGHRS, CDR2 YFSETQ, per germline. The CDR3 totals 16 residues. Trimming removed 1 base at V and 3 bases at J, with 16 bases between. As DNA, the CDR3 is TGCGCCAGCAGCTTGCCTGGGGCTAGCGTAAAAGAGACCCAGTACTTC. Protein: CASSLPGASVKETQYF.

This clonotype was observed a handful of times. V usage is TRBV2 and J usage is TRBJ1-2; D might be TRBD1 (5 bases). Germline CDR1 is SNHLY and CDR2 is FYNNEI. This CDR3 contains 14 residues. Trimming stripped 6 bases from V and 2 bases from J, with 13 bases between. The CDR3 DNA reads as TGTGCCAGCAGCCGGGGCAGTTCCAACTATGGCTACACCTTC. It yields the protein CASSRGSSNYGYTF.

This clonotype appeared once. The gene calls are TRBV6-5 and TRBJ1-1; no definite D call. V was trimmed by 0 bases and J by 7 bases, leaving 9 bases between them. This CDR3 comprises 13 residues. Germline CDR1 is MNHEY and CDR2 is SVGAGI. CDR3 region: CASSYSGSLEAFF. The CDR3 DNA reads TGTGCCAGCAGTTACTCCGGGAGCCTTGAAGCTTTCTTT.

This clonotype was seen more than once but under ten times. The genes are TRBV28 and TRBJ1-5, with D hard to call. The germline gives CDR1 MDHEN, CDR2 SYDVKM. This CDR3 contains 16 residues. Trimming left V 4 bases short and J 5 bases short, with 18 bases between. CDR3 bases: TGTGCCAGCAGTTATAGGGCCCCGATTGAGGATCAGCCCCAGCATTTT. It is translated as CASSYRAPIEDQPQHF.

The CDR3: CATKQSNEQFF. The CDR3 nucleotides read TGTGCCACCAAACAATCCAATGAGCAGTTCTTC. The genes are TRBV2 and TRBJ2-1, with D hard to call. This CDR3 contains 11 residues. V gave up 10 bases and J gave up 6 bases, with 10 bases separating them. Germline V gives CDR1 SNHLY, CDR2 FYNNEI.

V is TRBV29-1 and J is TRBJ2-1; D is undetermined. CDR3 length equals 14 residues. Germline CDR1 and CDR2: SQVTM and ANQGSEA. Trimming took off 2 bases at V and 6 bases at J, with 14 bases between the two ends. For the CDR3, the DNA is TGCAGCGTTGAACCCCAGGTCGGTCCCAATGAGCAGTTCTTC. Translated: CSVEPQVGPNEQFF.

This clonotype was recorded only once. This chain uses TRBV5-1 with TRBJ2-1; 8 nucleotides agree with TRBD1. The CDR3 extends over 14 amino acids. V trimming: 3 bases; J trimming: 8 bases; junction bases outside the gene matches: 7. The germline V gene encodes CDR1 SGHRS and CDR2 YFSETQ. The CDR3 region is CASSSDRAYDEQFF. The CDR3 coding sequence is TGCGCCAGCAGCTCGGACAGGGCTTACGATGAGCAGTTCTTC.

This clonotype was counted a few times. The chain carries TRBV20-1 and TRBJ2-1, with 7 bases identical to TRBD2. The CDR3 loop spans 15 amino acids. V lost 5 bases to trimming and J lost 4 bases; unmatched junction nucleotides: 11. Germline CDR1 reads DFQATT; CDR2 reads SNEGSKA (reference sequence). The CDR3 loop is CSALHRGVNYNEQFF. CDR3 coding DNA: TGCAGTGCTCTCCACCGGGGGGTGAATTACAATGAGCAGTTCTTC.

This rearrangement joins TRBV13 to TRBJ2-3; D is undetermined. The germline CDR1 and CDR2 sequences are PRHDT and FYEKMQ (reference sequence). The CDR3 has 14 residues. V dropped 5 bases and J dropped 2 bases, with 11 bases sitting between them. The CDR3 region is CASSIPTLTDTQYF. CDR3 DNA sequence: TGTGCCAGCAGCATACCGACTCTCACAGATACGCAGTATTTT.